Each of the 21 T cell receptor beta chains below was sequenced from the same sample in a study of cytomegalovirus exposure and HLA in healthy donors (dated by TCRdb to 2016 to 2017). To prepare the library, the immunoSEQ multiplex PCR assay was applied. TCRdb stores this immuneACCESS table with in-frame sequences only. Part of the clones is absent; in the studies checked, under half of the shortfall reflects unresolved V genes, and no reason is known for the rest. This sample lists around 120,000 clones; about 91% were detected once. The ten biggest clones cover approximately 2% of the sample. Sequencing was performed on PBMCs. The receptors were sampled from a man aged 18 to 30 in good health and CMV-seronegative.

The chain recombines TRBV6-6 with TRBJ2-7; the match to TRBD1 covers 9 bases. This CDR3 comprises 16 residues. V gave up 1 base and J gave up 3 bases; unmatched junction bases: 7. The germline gives CDR1 MNHNY, CDR2 SVGAGI (reference sequence). The DNA for the CDR3 is TGTGCCAGCAGTTACTTACGGGACAGGGAACACTACGAGCAGTACTTC. Translation gives CASSYLRDREHYEQYF.

The chain joins TRBV15 to TRBJ1-5; the D gene is possibly TRBD1 (6 bases). CDR3 length equals 16 residues. The germline CDR1 and CDR2 sequences are LNHNV and YYDKDF (reference sequence). The V end lost 3 bases, the J end lost 10 bases, and 22 bases lay between the germline ends. The CDR3 loop is CATSSEVQGQRYPQHF. Here the CDR3 DNA reads TGTGCCACCAGCAGTGAAGTACAGGGACAAAGGTACCCCCAGCATTTT. Using reference TRBV15 and TRBJ1-5 for the parts outside the CDR3, the full variable domain is DAMVIQNPRYQVTQFGKPVTLSCSQTLNHNVMYWYQQKSSQAPKLLFHYYDKDFNNEADTPDNFQSRRPNTSFCFLDIRSPGLGDTAMYLCATSSEVQGQRYPQHFGDGTRLSIL.

V and J are TRBV5-1 and TRBJ1-4, with TRBD1 as a possible D gene (6 bases). V lost 0 bases to trimming and J lost 5 bases, with 14 bases between them. The CDR3 spans 16 residues. Per germline, CDR1 SGHRS and CDR2 YFSETQ. The CDR3 region is CASSLERGRGNEKLFF. CDR3 nucleotide sequence: TGCGCCAGCAGCTTGGAGAGGGGCAGGGGAAATGAAAAACTGTTTTTT.

This chain links TRBV19 with TRBJ1-5; D is unclear. V dropped 5 bases and J dropped 10 bases, with 15 bases sitting between them. From germline, CDR1 is LNHDA and CDR2 SQIVND (reference sequence). The CDR3 is made up of 13 amino acids. CDR3 DNA: TGTGCCAGTAGTGAGACTCTGGTAAATCCCCAGCATTTT. Translating gives CASSETLVNPQHF.

This chain links TRBV28 with TRBJ2-3; 9 bases fit TRBD2. CDR1 MDHEN and CDR2 SYDVKM come from the germline V gene. V shed 4 bases and J 0 bases; nucleotides not matched to a gene: 17. The CDR3 is made up of 20 amino acids. CDR3 bases: TGTGCCAGCAGTTCTCCTCTCCAAAGCGGGGGGTATTCTAGCACAGATACGCAGTATTTT. Translation gives CASSSPLQSGGYSSTDTQYF.

The genes are TRBV18 and TRBJ1-1, with a possible D match to TRBD1 (6 bases). The CDR3 totals 13 residues. CDR1 is KGHSH and CDR2 is LQKENI in the germline V gene. The V end was cut by 5 bases, the J end by 3 bases, with 10 bases between. Written as DNA, the CDR3 is TGTGCCAGCTCATCAGGGGTAGACACTGAAGCTTTCTTT. Amino acid sequence: CASSSGVDTEAFF. Combining the CDR3 with reference TRBV18 and TRBJ1-1 gives the whole variable domain NAGVMQNPRHLVRRRGQEARLRCSPMKGHSHVYWYRQLPEEGLKFMVYLQKENIIDESGMPKERFSAEFPKEGPSILRIQQVVRGDSAAYFCASSSGVDTEAFFGQGTRLTVV.

This clone has only a few counts. The chain uses TRBV30 and TRBJ2-1; D not certain. The V gene's germline CDR1 is GTSNPN and CDR2 SVGIG (reference sequence). The CDR3 sequence is 13 residues long. Trimming left V 0 bases short and J 5 bases short, with 8 bases between. The CDR3 sequence is CAWSVSDNNEQFF. The CDR3 bases are TGTGCCTGGAGTGTAAGCGATAACAATGAGCAGTTCTTC.

As concerns this clone: The same CDR3 arises from other DNA sequences in this sample as well. The V gene is TRBV6-1, the J gene TRBJ2-2, with 7 bases identical to TRBD2. J was trimmed by 4 bases and V by 1 base; bases with no gene match: 6. CDR3 size: 16 residues. Germline CDR1 MNHNS, CDR2 SASEGT. The CDR3 here is CASSEVAGRGTGELFF. The DNA for the CDR3 is TGTGCCAGCAGTGAAGTAGCAGGGAGGGGCACCGGGGAGCTGTTTTTT.

The chain joins TRBV28 to TRBJ2-7, with TRBD1 identical over 7 bases. This CDR3 has 13 amino acids. CDR1 is MDHEN, CDR2 SYDVKM, per germline. Trimming removed 7 bases from V and 4 bases from J; junction bases left unmatched: 7. CDR3 sequence: CASKGQTLYEQYF. The CDR3 nucleotides read TGTGCCAGCAAGGGACAGACTTTGTACGAGCAGTACTTC.

The rearrangement links TRBV7-6 to TRBJ2-7, with D possibly TRBD2 on 5 matching bases. CDR3 length: 12 amino acids. CDR1 and CDR2 from the germline V gene are SGHVS and FNYEAQ. The germline V and J ends were trimmed by 5 bases and 5 bases, with 10 bases remaining between them. Written as DNA, the CDR3 is TGTGCCAGCAGCCGAGGGCTTGACGAGCAGTACTTC. Its protein product is CASSRGLDEQYF. Based on the CDR3 plus reference TRBV7-6 and TRBJ2-7, the full variable domain is GAGVSQSPRYKVTKRGQDVALRCDPISGHVSLYWYRQALGQGPEFLTYFNYEAQQDKSGLPNDRFSAERPEGSISTLTIQRTEQRDSAMYRCASSRGLDEQYFGPGTRLTVT.

The CDR3 DNA sequence: TGTGCCAGCAGCTTAGGTGGGCGGGGCGTCTCCTACGAGCAGTACTTC. Residues: CASSLGGRGVSYEQYF. The rearrangement uses TRBV7-8 and TRBJ2-7, with a weak D call TRBD2 (6 bases). Germline V gives CDR1 SGHVS, CDR2 FQNEAQ. The V end was cut by 1 base, the J end by 0 bases, with 13 bases between. The CDR3 contains 16 residues.

This clone was detected once. The chain links TRBV6-1 to TRBJ1-2; TRBD1 agrees at 8 bases. Germline trimming cut 6 bases from V and 0 bases from J; bases unmatched to any gene: 6. Germline assignment: CDR1 MNHNS and CDR2 SASEGT. The CDR3 runs to 15 residues. The CDR3 region is CASRTGGDANYGYTF. DNA for the CDR3: TGTGCCAGCAGAACAGGGGGGGATGCTAACTATGGCTACACCTTC.

The chain links TRBV28 to TRBJ1-1; D gene ambiguous. The V end lost 5 bases, the J end lost 3 bases, and 13 bases lay between the germline ends. Looked up from germline, CDR1 is MDHEN and CDR2 is SYDVKM. The CDR3 sequence is 14 residues long. The CDR3 DNA sequence: TGTGCCAGCAGTCCCGGTCGGGTGGACACTGAAGCTTTCTTT. This gives the protein CASSPGRVDTEAFF. Together with reference TRBV28 and TRBJ1-1, the CDR3 gives the full variable domain: DVKVTQSSRYLVKRTGEKVFLECVQDMDHENMFWYRQDPGLGLRLIYFSYDVKMKEKGDIPEGYSVSREKKERFSLILESASTNQTSMYLCASSPGRVDTEAFFGQGTRLTVV.

The chain recombines TRBV28 with TRBJ2-2; a possible D gene is TRBD1 (5 bases). The CDR3 length is 15 residues. The germline gives CDR1 MDHEN, CDR2 SYDVKM. Deletions cut 8 bases from V and 0 bases from J, with 13 bases between. The chain's CDR3 is CASEDTKTNTGELFF. The DNA of the CDR3 is TGTGCCAGCGAGGACACAAAGACGAACACCGGGGAGCTGTTTTTT.

V gene TRBV27 combines with J gene TRBJ2-1, with 8 bases matching TRBD1. This CDR3 comprises 15 residues. The V segment lost 6 bases and the J segment 4 bases; nucleotides outside the gene matches: 8. CDR1 and CDR2 from the germline V gene are MNHEY and SMNVEV (reference sequence). In DNA, the CDR3 is TGTGCCAGCAGCCGGACAGGGCTTAGGTACAATGAGCAGTTCTTC. Amino acid sequence: CASSRTGLRYNEQFF.

This chain connects TRBV6-1 to TRBJ1-2; 7 positions agree with TRBD1. V lost 4 bases to trimming and J lost 8 bases; unmatched junction nucleotides: 10. Germline V gene sequence: CDR1 MNHNS, CDR2 SASEGT. The CDR3 totals 14 residues. In nucleotides, the CDR3 is TGTGCCAGCAGTGCGCAGACAGGGTATGAGGGCTACACCTTC. Its protein product is CASSAQTGYEGYTF.

The chain uses TRBV5-6 and TRBJ1-4, with TRBD1 matching over 7 bases. This CDR3 has 14 residues. Germline CDR1 and CDR2: SGHDT and YYEEEE. V was pared by 4 bases and J by 4 bases, with 4 bases of the junction left unmatched. The CDR3 sequence is CASSVGQINEKLFF. In DNA, the CDR3 is TGTGCCAGCAGCGTGGGACAGATTAATGAAAAACTGTTTTTT. The variable domain in full, with the rest retrieved from reference TRBV5-6 and TRBJ1-4, is DAGVTQSPTHLIKTRGQQVTLRCSPKSGHDTVSWYQQALGQGPQFIFQYYEEEERQRGNFPDRFSGHQFPNYSSELNVNALLLGDSALYLCASSVGQINEKLFFGSGTQLSVL.

The V call is TRBV4-1, the J call TRBJ1-5, with D possibly TRBD1 on 5 matching bases. Germline V lookup: CDR1 MGHRA, CDR2 YSYEKL. Between the trimmed V and J ends, which lost 1 base and 3 bases, there was a span of 10 bases. The CDR3 runs to 15 residues. The CDR3 sequence: CASSQGDSSNQPQHF. CDR3 coding DNA: TGCGCCAGCAGCCAAGGAGACAGTTCCAATCAGCCCCAGCATTTT.

The rearrangement links TRBV29-1 to TRBJ2-7; perhaps TRBD2 as D (5 bases). Per germline, CDR1 SQVTM and CDR2 ANQGSEA. This CDR3 is built from 13 residues. Trimming took 4 bases from V and 9 from J, leaving 19 bases between them. CDR3 DNA: TGCAGCGTTGGTGTAAGCACCGGGGAAGGGCAGTACTTC. Residues: CSVGVSTGEGQYF.

The rearrangement uses TRBV7-2 and TRBJ1-5; no clear D. The CDR3 is 13 residues long. V was trimmed by 1 base and J by 6 bases, leaving 7 bases between them. Looked up from germline, CDR1 is SGHTA and CDR2 is FQGNSA. This CDR3 reads CASSLDDTQPQHF. The CDR3 region has the DNA TGTGCCAGCAGCTTAGATGACACTCAGCCCCAGCATTTT.

This clone was observed a single time. The chain couples TRBV11-2 to TRBJ2-2; TRBD1 aligns across 8 bases. The germline CDR1 and CDR2 sequences are SGHAT and FQNNGV. The CDR3 has 15 amino acids. J lost 5 bases, V lost 4 bases, and 6 bases had no gene match. CDR3 sequence: CASSYRQGATGELFF. The DNA for the CDR3 is TGTGCCAGCAGCTATAGGCAGGGGGCTACCGGGGAGCTGTTTTTT.